This T cell receptor (beta chain) was identified during a study of blood T cell repertoires in COVID-19. The V and J ends lost 6 bases and 0 bases respectively, with 15 bases between them. Germline-derived CDR1 and CDR2 are SGHAT and FQNNGV. This CDR3 is built from 15 residues. Source study methods: Amplifying reference gene primers gave estimates of nucleated cell counts. Generated by immunoSEQ multiplex PCR, the TCRdb table keeps only in-frame clones and is missing some. That table gives V, J and clone size, and the DNA gave D and trimming. The table has about 260,000 clones, approximately 89% seen once; the top ten hold roughly 2.5%.

The rearrangement links TRBV11-2 to TRBJ2-7; D perhaps matches TRBD2 (6 bases). Material: peripheral blood. The receptor comes from a woman between 50 and 59 years old with acute or convalescent COVID-19. The CDR3 coding sequence is TGTGCCAGCAGTAGGGCCGGGACTGGCTCCTACGAGCAGTACTTC. Translated, it gives CASSRAGTGSYEQYF.